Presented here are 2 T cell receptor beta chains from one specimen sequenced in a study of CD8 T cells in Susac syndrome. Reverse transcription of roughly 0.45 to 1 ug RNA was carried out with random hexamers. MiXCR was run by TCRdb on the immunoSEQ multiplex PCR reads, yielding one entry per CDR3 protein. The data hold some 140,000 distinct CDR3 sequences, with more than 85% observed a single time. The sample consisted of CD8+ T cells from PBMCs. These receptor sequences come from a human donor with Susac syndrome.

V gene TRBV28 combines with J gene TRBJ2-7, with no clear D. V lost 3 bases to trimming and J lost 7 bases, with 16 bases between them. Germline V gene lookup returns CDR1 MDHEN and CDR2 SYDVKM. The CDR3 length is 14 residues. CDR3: CASSFGGHGMEQYF. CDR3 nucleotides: TGTGCCAGCAGTTTCGGCGGCCATGGTATGGAGCAGTACTTC.

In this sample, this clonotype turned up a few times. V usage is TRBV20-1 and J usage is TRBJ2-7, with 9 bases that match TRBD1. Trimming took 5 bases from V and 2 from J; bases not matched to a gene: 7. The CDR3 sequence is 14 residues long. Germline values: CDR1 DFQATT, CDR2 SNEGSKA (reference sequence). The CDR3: CSASGQGRTYEQYF. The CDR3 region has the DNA TGCAGTGCTTCCGGACAGGGGAGGACCTACGAGCAGTACTTC.